This T cell receptor (beta chain) stems from a study of cytomegalovirus exposure and HLA in healthy donors. Healthy bone marrow donors supplied every sample. A multiplex PCR was run with 60 Vbeta primers and 13 Jbeta primers. TCRdb's table, derived via immunoSEQ multiplex PCR, lists solely in-frame clones and lacks some. The table lists around 99,000 clones, approximately 81% of them singletons. Broader study findings: Most TCR sequences were seen very rarely across donors, but some public TCRs occurred in many.

The germline CDR1 and CDR2 sequences are SGDLS and YYNGEE. Deletions cut 0 bases from V and 1 base from J, with 5 bases between. The CDR3 contains 14 residues. This clone came up once. The antigen is not known. The V gene is TRBV9, the J gene TRBJ1-5; D call uncertain. The source is a man younger than 45 in good health and CMV-seronegative. Sequenced sample: PBMCs. The CDR3 region is CASSVGVSNQPQHF. CDR3 in DNA: TGTGCCAGCAGCGTAGGAGTGAGCAATCAGCCCCAGCATTTT.